Listed below are T cell receptor beta chains from one sample, sequenced in a study of blood T cells in healthy people across ages. TCRdb redid the calling of the 5' RACE reads with MiXCR, one entry per CDR3 protein. This sample has more than 1,400,000 distinct CDR3 sequences; roughly 45% occur once, and the top ten carry around 8%. Sequencing was carried out using blood. The source is a woman aged 18-29 years in good health. Each CDR3 is given with its conserved first and last residue. The D gene is left open where the match is weak. A clone size is listed for some rows: how often the clone was seen (once, few, many), or a class if it is expanded.

v_call: TRBV7-9; d_call: .; j_call: TRBJ1-5; clone_size: once; cdr3_nt: TGTGCCGGCAGCCCCGAGGGCAATCAGCCCCAGCATTTT; cdr3_aa: CAGSPEGNQPQHF
v_call: TRBV7-9; d_call: TRBD2; j_call: TRBJ2-1; clone_size: .; cdr3_nt: TGTGCCAGCAGCGTAGACTTCGGGACTAGTGTGTATGAGCAGTTCTTC; cdr3_aa: CASSVDFGTSVYEQFF
v_call: TRBV11-2; d_call: .; j_call: TRBJ1-2; clone_size: .; cdr3_nt: TGTGCCAGCAGCTTAGTGGATAAATACTATGGCTACACCTTC; cdr3_aa: CASSLVDKYYGYTF
v_call: TRBV7-2; d_call: TRBD1; j_call: TRBJ2-1; clone_size: .; cdr3_nt: TGTGCCAGCAGCTTGGTACAGGGGTTAAATGAGCAGTTCTTC; cdr3_aa: CASSLVQGLNEQFF
v_call: TRBV5-6; d_call: TRBD2; j_call: TRBJ2-3; clone_size: .; cdr3_nt: TGTGCCAGCAGCTCCTGGTTTAGAGGGACTAGCGGGTCTAGCACAGATACGCAGTATTTT; cdr3_aa: CASSSWFRGTSGSSTDTQYF
v_call: TRBV20-1; d_call: .; j_call: TRBJ2-1; clone_size: .; cdr3_nt: TGCAGTGCTAGAGATGGAGCGGGCTCCTACAATGAGCAGTTCTTC; cdr3_aa: CSARDGAGSYNEQFF
v_call: TRBV20-1; d_call: .; j_call: TRBJ2-1; clone_size: .; cdr3_nt: TGCAGTGCACCAGACCAGAACAATGAGCAGTTCTTC; cdr3_aa: CSAPDQNNEQFF
v_call: TRBV7-9; d_call: .; j_call: TRBJ2-7; clone_size: .; cdr3_nt: TGTGCCAGCAGCCTCAAGCGGGTCGCAGGCCACGAGCAGTACTTC; cdr3_aa: CASSLKRVAGHEQYF
v_call: TRBV4-1; d_call: .; j_call: TRBJ2-7; clone_size: few; cdr3_nt: TGCGCCAGCAGCCAAGAACCGGGAGAGGTGCACTACGAGCAGTACTTC; cdr3_aa: CASSQEPGEVHYEQYF
v_call: TRBV29-1; d_call: .; j_call: TRBJ2-3; clone_size: few; cdr3_nt: TGCAGCGCCCGACCCTGGGGTGTAGGGACAGATACGCAGTATTTT; cdr3_aa: CSARPWGVGTDTQYF
v_call: TRBV9; d_call: TRBD2; j_call: TRBJ2-5; clone_size: .; cdr3_nt: TGTGCCAGCAGCCCCAATGGGGGGGAAGAGACCCAGTACTTC; cdr3_aa: CASSPNGGEETQYF
v_call: TRBV7-8; d_call: .; j_call: TRBJ1-2; clone_size: .; cdr3_nt: TGTGCCAGCAGCTTAGTCGCAGGGGAGGTCTCCGGCTACACCTTC; cdr3_aa: CASSLVAGEVSGYTF
v_call: TRBV5-6; d_call: .; j_call: TRBJ1-1; clone_size: .; cdr3_nt: TGTGCCAGCAGCTTGGTAGCCCAGCCTTACATGAACACTGAAGCTTTCTTT; cdr3_aa: CASSLVAQPYMNTEAFF
v_call: TRBV7-2; d_call: TRBD1; j_call: TRBJ1-4; clone_size: .; cdr3_nt: TGTGCCAGCAGCTCCAGGGACAGGGACGAAAAACTGTTTTTT; cdr3_aa: CASSSRDRDEKLFF
v_call: TRBV2; d_call: .; j_call: TRBJ1-2; clone_size: many; cdr3_nt: TGTGCCAGCAGCGGCACGGGTTATGGCTACACCTTC; cdr3_aa: CASSGTGYGYTF
v_call: TRBV7-9; d_call: TRBD1; j_call: TRBJ1-2; clone_size: many; cdr3_nt: TGTGCCAGCAGCTTAGGCCAACAGGGGTTCTATGGCTACACCTTC; cdr3_aa: CASSLGQQGFYGYTF
v_call: TRBV5-4; d_call: .; j_call: TRBJ2-2; clone_size: .; cdr3_nt: TGTGCCAGCAGCTTGGACTGGGTGAGCGCGAACACCGGGGAGCTGTTTTTT; cdr3_aa: CASSLDWVSANTGELFF
v_call: TRBV12-5; d_call: TRBD1; j_call: TRBJ2-7; clone_size: .; cdr3_nt: TGTGCTAGTGGTTCGCAACAGGGGACCTACGAGCAGTACTTC; cdr3_aa: CASGSQQGTYEQYF
v_call: TRBV20-1; d_call: .; j_call: TRBJ2-1; clone_size: .; cdr3_nt: TGCAGTGTTAGAGATATTAGCAATGAGCAGTTCTTC; cdr3_aa: CSVRDISNEQFF
v_call: TRBV5-5; d_call: .; j_call: TRBJ2-5; clone_size: .; cdr3_nt: TGTGCCAGCAGCTTGCCCGGGGGGCCAGACATTCAAGAGACCCAGTACTTC; cdr3_aa: CASSLPGGPDIQETQYF